This is a list of T cell receptor beta chains from one sample in a study of persistence of HIV-infected CD4 T cells. For these TCRs, the target antigens are not known. Here immunoSEQ multiplex PCR was the method, and the copy in TCRdb shows in-frame clones only, minus some. The table records about 7,500 clones, roughly two thirds of them present only once. The sample consisted of CD4+ T cells sorted from PBMCs after roughly 19-hour stimulation, taken from a patient who received antiretroviral therapy. These receptors were taken from an adult man with HIV who was CMV-seropositive. Each CDR3 is given with its conserved first and last residue. A D gene is named only where the DNA matches it firmly. Size values are once, few and many counts, or a class for expanded clones, and some rows have none.

d_call clone_size j_call v_call cdr3_aa cdr3_nt
TRBD1 . TRBJ1-1 TRBV2 CASSPNPGQGVGSFF TGTGCCAGCAGTCCTAATCCGGGACAGGGTGTTGGATCTTTCTTT
. once TRBJ2-7 TRBV7-2 CASSLELLHEQYF TGTGCCAGCAGCTTAGAGCTGCTCCACGAGCAGTACTTC
. medium-sized TRBJ2-3 TRBV2 CATRADRTDTQYF TGTGCCACTCGGGCGGACCGCACAGATACGCAGTATTTT
. . TRBJ1-6 TRBV27 CASSSRPRRENSPLHF TGTGCCAGCAGTTCCCGACCCCGGCGGGAGAATTCACCCCTCCACTTT
. . TRBJ1-1 TRBV7-9 CASSRTSGEAFF TGTGCCAGCAGCCGGACATCGGGTGAAGCTTTCTTT
. . TRBJ2-1 TRBV5-6 CASRLQGGPYNEQFF TGTGCCAGCAGATTGCAGGGGGGCCCCTACAATGAGCAGTTCTTC
. . TRBJ2-1 TRBV9 CASSVARGEGQFF TGTGCCAGCAGCGTAGCTCGGGGTGAAGGACAGTTCTTC
TRBD2 . TRBJ2-2 TRBV27 CASRGLAGAPGELFF TGTGCCAGCAGGGGACTAGCGGGAGCCCCCGGGGAGCTGTTTTTT
TRBD1 large TRBJ1-6 TRBV6-1 CASSAMTGSSYNSPLHF TGTGCCAGCAGTGCGATGACAGGGAGCTCCTATAATTCACCCCTCCACTTT
. . TRBJ2-1 TRBV9 CASSVLDYSYNEQFF TGTGCCAGCAGCGTCTTGGACTATTCCTACAATGAGCAGTTCTTC
TRBD1 . TRBJ1-2 TRBV12-5 CASGLDGQGGLSRYGYTF TGTGCTAGTGGTTTGGACGGACAGGGAGGGTTGTCACGCTATGGCTACACCTTC
TRBD1 . TRBJ2-3 TRBV5-4 CASSFPLGQGLSTDTQYF TGTGCCAGCAGCTTCCCCCTAGGACAGGGCCTTAGCACAGATACGCAGTATTTT
TRBD1 few TRBJ2-6 TRBV10-3 CAIGQGLAAGANVLTF TGTGCCATCGGACAGGGTTTAGCCGCTGGGGCCAACGTCCTGACTTTC
TRBD1 . TRBJ1-6 TRBV15 CATSRGQGNSPLHF TGTGCCACCAGCAGAGGACAGGGAAATTCACCCCTCCACTTT
TRBD1 . TRBJ2-7 TRBV29-1 CSVEDPLGTGGSYEQYF TGCAGCGTTGAAGATCCTTTAGGGACAGGGGGTTCCTACGAGCAGTACTTC
TRBD1 . TRBJ2-7 TRBV7-9 CASSFQRGAGGNEQYF TGTGCCAGCAGCTTCCAGCGTGGGGCAGGGGGCAACGAGCAGTACTTC
. . TRBJ2-7 TRBV6-2/TRBV6-3 CASSHGSYEQYF TGTGCCAGCAGTCATGGATCTTACGAGCAGTACTTC
. . TRBJ1-4 TRBV10-3 CATRDPGLEKLFF TGTGCCACCCGGGACCCCGGGCTTGAAAAACTGTTTTTT
. few TRBJ1-2 TRBV19 CASSISRDTYYTF TGTGCCAGTAGTATTAGCCGGGACACTTACTACACCTTC
TRBD1 . TRBJ1-2 TRBV19 CASSARTGGYTF TGTGCCAGTAGTGCTAGGACAGGCGGCTACACCTTC
. medium-sized TRBJ2-5 TRBV29-1 CSCLASQETQYF TGCAGCTGTCTAGCGAGCCAAGAGACCCAGTACTTC
. . TRBJ1-2 TRBV5-8 CASSPRGNYGYTF TGTGCCAGCAGCCCCCGGGGGAACTATGGCTACACCTTC
. . TRBJ1-1 TRBV7-2 CASSLGIGSNTEAFF TGTGCCAGCAGCTTAGGGATAGGATCGAACACTGAAGCTTTCTTT
. . TRBJ1-4 TRBV10-2 CASSELGGGRLFF TGCGCCAGCAGTGAGTTGGGCGGAGGCAGATTGTTTTTT
. few TRBJ1-1 TRBV29-1 CSVRSWNTEAFF TGCAGCGTCCGCTCGTGGAACACTGAAGCTTTCTTT
. . TRBJ1-1 TRBV7-9 CASSLSTAVTEAFF TGTGCCAGCAGCTTATCAACGGCAGTCACTGAAGCTTTCTTT
TRBD1 few TRBJ1-1 TRBV18 CASSPGQSLNTEAFF TGTGCCAGCTCACCGGGACAGTCTTTGAACACTGAAGCTTTCTTT
TRBD2 . TRBJ2-1 TRBV7-3 CASSSPGGSGSGGRWEQFF TGTGCCAGCAGCTCCCCCGGGGGTAGCGGGAGTGGAGGGCGGTGGGAGCAGTTCTTC
TRBD2 . TRBJ2-5 TRBV27 CASSPGLAGVSETQYF TGTGCCAGCAGTCCGGGACTAGCGGGAGTTTCGGAGACCCAGTACTTC
. few TRBJ2-7 TRBV6-5 CASTIGGEGAYEQYF TGTGCCAGCACCATAGGAGGGGAAGGAGCCTACGAGCAGTACTTC
. . TRBJ2-7 TRBV7-5 CVRSPLTGYGEQYF TGTGTCAGAAGCCCCCTGACAGGGTACGGCGAGCAGTACTTC
. once TRBJ1-2 TRBV3-1/TRBV3-2 CASSQEGSYGYTF TGTGCCAGCAGCCAAGAGGGCAGCTATGGCTACACCTTC
. . TRBJ2-1 TRBV7-2 CASSLAMSYNEQFF TGTGCCAGCAGCTTAGCGATGTCCTACAATGAGCAGTTCTTC
. . TRBJ2-1 TRBV5-4 CASSLNYNEQFF TGTGCCAGCAGCTTGAACTACAATGAGCAGTTCTTC
TRBD1 . TRBJ1-4 TRBV7-8 CASSLAREGAREKLFF TGTGCCAGCAGCTTAGCGCGTGAGGGGGCGCGGGAAAAACTGTTTTTT
. few TRBJ2-2 TRBV6-5 CASSGVGELFF TGTGCCAGCAGCGGGGTTGGGGAGCTGTTTTTT
. . TRBJ2-3 TRBV19 CASSIDRAGSTDTQYF TGTGCCAGTAGTATAGATAGGGCAGGGAGCACAGATACGCAGTATTTT
TRBD1 . TRBJ1-2 TRBV2 CASSGVWGQGYGYTF TGTGCCAGCAGTGGTGTGTGGGGACAGGGGTATGGCTACACCTTC
. . TRBJ1-2 TRBV12-3/TRBV12-4 CASSVRTYGYTF TGTGCCAGCAGTGTCCGGACCTATGGCTACACCTTC
. . TRBJ1-2 TRBV25-1 CASSDTSLPNYGYTF TGTGCCAGCAGTGATACCAGCCTCCCTAACTATGGCTACACCTTC
TRBD1 . TRBJ1-2 TRBV10-2 CASSEGTGQFIPYTF TGCGCCAGCAGTGAGGGGACAGGTCAATTCATACCCTACACCTTC
TRBD1 . TRBJ1-1 TRBV30 CAWTGGFNTEAFF TGTGCCTGGACAGGGGGCTTCAACACTGAAGCTTTCTTT
. once TRBJ1-1 TRBV12-3/TRBV12-4 CASTLGSTEAFF TGTGCCAGCACTTTAGGGTCCACTGAAGCTTTCTTT
. . TRBJ1-1 TRBV6-5 CASSYQSGNTEAFF TGTGCCAGCAGTTACCAATCAGGGAACACTGAAGCTTTCTTT
TRBD1 medium-sized TRBJ2-3 TRBV24-1 CATSDPRTGFAPDTQYF TGTGCCACCAGTGACCCTAGGACAGGGTTCGCACCAGATACGCAGTATTTT
TRBD2 . TRBJ2-1 TRBV7-8 CASRRRAGGRPLYNEQFF TGTGCCAGCAGGAGGAGAGCGGGGGGCCGACCTCTTTACAATGAGCAGTTCTTC
. . TRBJ2-5 TRBV11-3 CASSPGTQRQETQYF TGTGCCAGCAGCCCCGGGACACAAAGACAAGAGACCCAGTACTTC
TRBD1 . TRBJ1-2 TRBV27 CASSKKTGQGPFRYGYTF TGTGCCAGCAGCAAAAAGACCGGACAGGGGCCGTTTAGGTATGGCTACACCTTC
. medium-sized TRBJ1-2 TRBV7-3 CASSAQTGPPDYGYTF TGTGCCAGCAGCGCCCAAACAGGGCCCCCTGACTATGGCTACACCTTC
. . TRBJ2-4 TRBV7-9 CASSLGQGGINIQYF TGTGCCAGCAGCTTAGGGCAGGGCGGCATAAACATTCAGTACTTC
. . TRBJ2-7 TRBV3-1/TRBV3-2 CASSQGFLPPVLAYEQYF TGTGCCAGCAGCCAAGGGTTCCTCCCCCCCGTCTTGGCTTACGAGCAGTACTTC
TRBD1 . TRBJ1-2 TRBV6-5 CASTWDRAGYTF TGTGCCAGCACCTGGGACAGGGCTGGCTACACCTTC
. . TRBJ1-2 TRBV3-1/TRBV3-2 CASSQVGRGYTF TGTGCCAGCAGCCAAGTGGGGAGAGGCTACACCTTC